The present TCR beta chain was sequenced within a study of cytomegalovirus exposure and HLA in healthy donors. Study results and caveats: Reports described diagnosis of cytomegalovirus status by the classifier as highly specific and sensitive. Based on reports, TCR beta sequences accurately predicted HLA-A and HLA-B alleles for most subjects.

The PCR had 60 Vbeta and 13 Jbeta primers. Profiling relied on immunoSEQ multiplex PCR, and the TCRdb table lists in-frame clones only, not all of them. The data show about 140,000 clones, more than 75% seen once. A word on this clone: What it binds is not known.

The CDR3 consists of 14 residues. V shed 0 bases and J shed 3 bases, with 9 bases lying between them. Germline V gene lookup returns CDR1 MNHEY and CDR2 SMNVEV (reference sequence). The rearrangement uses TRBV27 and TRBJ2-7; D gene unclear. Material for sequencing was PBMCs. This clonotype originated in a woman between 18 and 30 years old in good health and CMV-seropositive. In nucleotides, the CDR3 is TGTGCCAGCAGTTTATCGGCGGAATTCTACGAGCAGTACTTC. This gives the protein CASSLSAEFYEQYF.